This TCR beta chain was retrieved from a study of CD8 T cells in ankylosing spondylitis. Many counts were recorded for this clonotype. The antigen is unknown. Trimming at V came to 4 bases and at J to 0 bases, leaving 7 bases not matched to a gene. CDR3 length: 18 amino acids. The V gene's germline CDR1 is ENHRY and CDR2 SYGVKD. Study-wide results and limits: Within ankylosing spondylitis blood, a TCR beta motif made up of roughly eight highly homologous variants appeared to be characteristic. CD8+ by phenotype, disease-linked clones were relatively rare in peripheral blood.

Generation of TCR beta libraries employed quantitative 5'-RACE incorporating molecular barcodes. TCRdb itself ran the 5' RACE reads through MiXCR, one entry per CDR3 protein. The repertoire holds a few hundred thousand distinct CDR3 sequences, 6.5% to 10% seen once, with 13% to 15% in the top ten. What was sequenced was blood, either unsorted or a sorted T cell fraction (not recorded which). This rearrangement joins TRBV10-3 to TRBJ2-1; 12 bases agree with TRBD2. This receptor was obtained from a male donor with ankylosing spondylitis. CDR3 DNA: TGTGCCATCAGTGCCGGGACTAGCGGGTCTTTCTCCTACAATGAGCAGTTCTTC. Amino acids: CAISAGTSGSFSYNEQFF.